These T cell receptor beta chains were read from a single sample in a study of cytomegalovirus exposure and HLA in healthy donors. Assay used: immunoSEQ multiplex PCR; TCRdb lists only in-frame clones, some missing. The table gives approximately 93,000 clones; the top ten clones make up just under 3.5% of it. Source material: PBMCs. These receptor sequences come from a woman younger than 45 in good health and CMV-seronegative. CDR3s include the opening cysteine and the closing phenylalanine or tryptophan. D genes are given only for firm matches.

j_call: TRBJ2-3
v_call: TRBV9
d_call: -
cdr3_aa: CASSVGQPTDTQYF
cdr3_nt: TGTGCCAGCAGCGTCGGACAGCCCACAGATACGCAGTATTTT

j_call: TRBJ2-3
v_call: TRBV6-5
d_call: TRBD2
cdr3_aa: CASNVAGGGDTQYF
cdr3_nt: TGTGCCAGCAATGTAGCGGGGGGAGGAGATACGCAGTATTTT

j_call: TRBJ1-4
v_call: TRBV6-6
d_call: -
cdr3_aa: CASSPLGATNEKLFF
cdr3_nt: TGTGCCAGCAGCCCCCTGGGGGCGACTAATGAAAAACTGTTTTTT

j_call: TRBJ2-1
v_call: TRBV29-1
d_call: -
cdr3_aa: CSVEDVLHRGRNEQFF
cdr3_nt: TGCAGCGTTGAAGATGTTCTTCATAGGGGTCGGAATGAGCAGTTCTTC

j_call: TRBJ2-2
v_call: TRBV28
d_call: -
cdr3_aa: CASSLTGNTGELFF
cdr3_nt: TGTGCCAGCAGCCTGACAGGAAACACCGGGGAGCTGTTTTTT

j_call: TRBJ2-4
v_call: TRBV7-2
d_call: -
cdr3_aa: CASRSGVGGKNIQYF
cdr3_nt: TGTGCCAGCAGGAGTGGGGTCGGGGGCAAAAACATTCAGTACTTC

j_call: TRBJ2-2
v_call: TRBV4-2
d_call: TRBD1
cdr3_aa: CASSQVDRASGELFF
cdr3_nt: TGTGCCAGCAGCCAAGTGGACAGGGCGAGCGGGGAGCTGTTTTTT

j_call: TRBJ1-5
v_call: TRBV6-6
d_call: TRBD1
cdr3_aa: CAHSGQGTSQPQHF
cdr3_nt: TGTGCCCACTCCGGACAGGGCACCAGTCAGCCCCAGCATTTT

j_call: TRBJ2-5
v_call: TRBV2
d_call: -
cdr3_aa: CASHTDKETQYF
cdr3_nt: TGTGCCAGCCATACCGACAAAGAGACCCAGTACTTC

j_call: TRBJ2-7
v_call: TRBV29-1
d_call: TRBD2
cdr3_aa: CSVELWTSGSAYEQYF
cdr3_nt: TGCAGCGTTGAACTCTGGACTAGCGGGTCTGCCTACGAGCAGTACTTC